This passage covers 20 T cell receptor beta chains from one sample sequenced in a study of T cell responses to AZD1222 COVID-19 vaccine. The assay was immunoSEQ multiplex PCR, and TCRdb's table has in-frame clones only and misses some. The sample contains fewer than 200,000 clones, 94% of which appear only once. The material was peripheral blood, obtained 28 days after the second AZD1222 dose. These receptors all come from an adult who received the AZD1222 COVID-19 vaccine.

The J gene is TRBJ2-2, the V gene TRBV5-4; 8 positions agree with TRBD1. The germline CDR1 and CDR2 sequences are SGHNT and YYREEE (reference sequence). The CDR3 is made up of 15 amino acids. Trimming at V came to 4 bases and at J to 5 bases, leaving 7 bases not matched to a gene. The CDR3 DNA reads as TGTGCCAGCAGCCCCTGGACAGGGAAGACCGGGGAGCTGTTTTTT. This sequence encodes CASSPWTGKTGELFF.

A word on this clone: The identical CDR3 is also encoded by other nucleotide sequences in the sample. V usage is TRBV7-9 and J usage is TRBJ2-6, with D unresolved. CDR3 size: 15 residues. V lost 2 bases and J 0 bases, leaving 5 bases between the germline ends. Germline loops: CDR1 SEHNR, CDR2 FQNEAQ (reference sequence). The CDR3 loop reads CASSLSASGANVLTF. CDR3 DNA sequence: TGTGCCAGCAGCTTATCAGCCTCTGGGGCCAACGTCCTGACTTTC.

The J gene is TRBJ2-3, the V gene TRBV5-1, with 8 nucleotides matching TRBD1. The ends lost 1 base at V and 4 bases at J; junction bases unmatched: 5. The CDR3 is 15 residues long. Germline loops: CDR1 SGHRS, CDR2 YFSETQ. Written as DNA, the CDR3 is TGCGCCAGCAGCTTGACAGGGGGAGACGCAGATACGCAGTATTTT. This encodes CASSLTGGDADTQYF.

This clone was seen once. V gene TRBV4-3 combines with J gene TRBJ2-5; D remains unclear. CDR3 length equals 15 residues. V was clipped by 0 bases and J by 3 bases, with 11 bases between them. From germline, CDR1 is LGHNA and CDR2 YSLEER. CDR3 region: CASSQEVGREETQYF. The DNA for the CDR3 is TGCGCCAGCAGCCAAGAAGTAGGTAGGGAAGAGACCCAGTACTTC.

The chain joins TRBV9 to TRBJ2-3, with D possibly being TRBD2 (7 bases). The germline CDR1 and CDR2 sequences are SGDLS and YYNGEE. CDR3 length: 15 residues. Trimming stripped 0 bases from V and 2 bases from J, with 10 bases between. CDR3 coding DNA: TGTGCCAGCAGCGTAGCGGGGGGCATCACAGATACGCAGTATTTT. Amino acids: CASSVAGGITDTQYF.

In this sample, this clone turned up once. J is TRBJ1-2 and V is TRBV28, with TRBD1 matching 7 bases. V lost 1 base to trimming and J lost 8 bases; unmatched junction nucleotides: 10. The CDR3 is 15 residues long. The germline CDR1 and CDR2 sequences are MDHEN and SYDVKM. The CDR3, as DNA: TGTGCCAGCAGTTTATTGATAGGGGGCGCGAGGGGCTACACCTTC. This codes for CASSLLIGGARGYTF.

The table lists this clone with a count of one. The chain couples TRBV7-2 to TRBJ1-6, with D possibly matching TRBD1 (6 bases). Germline CDR1 reads SGHTA; CDR2 reads FQGNSA. This CDR3 is built from 15 residues. Trimming took off 2 bases at V and 7 bases at J, with 12 bases between the two ends. The CDR3, as DNA: TGTGCCAGCAGCTTACGCCCAGGGGAAAATTCACCCCTCCACTTT. Encoded protein: CASSLRPGENSPLHF. Based on the CDR3 plus reference TRBV7-2 and TRBJ1-6, the full variable domain is GAGVSQSPSNKVTEKGKDVELRCDPISGHTALYWYRQSLGQGLEFLIYFQGNSAPDKSGLPSDRFSAERTGGSVSTLTIQRTQQEDSAVYLCASSLRPGENSPLHFGNGTRLTVT.

The chain couples TRBV29-1 to TRBJ1-1, with D possibly TRBD1 on 5 matching bases. The CDR3 spans 13 residues. Trimming stripped 5 bases from V and 8 bases from J, with 18 bases between. Germline V gene data show CDR1 as SQVTM and CDR2 as ANQGSEA. CDR3 DNA: TGCAGCGTTTACGTGGGGGGGTCTCCCGAAGCTTTCTTT. Protein sequence: CSVYVGGSPEAFF.

The rearrangement links TRBV5-4 to TRBJ2-7; no clear D. Trimming left V 3 bases short and J 0 bases short, with 7 bases between. This CDR3 region has 13 residues. CDR1 is SGHNT, CDR2 YYREEE, per germline (reference sequence). Here the CDR3 reads CASSSTSSYEQYF. DNA of the CDR3: TGTGCCAGCAGCTCCACGAGCTCCTACGAGCAGTACTTC.

The gene calls are TRBV27 and TRBJ2-7, with a tentative D call TRBD1 (5 bases). The germline V and J ends were trimmed by 8 bases and 2 bases, with 10 bases remaining between them. The CDR3 totals 12 residues. Germline assignment: CDR1 MNHEY and CDR2 SMNVEV (reference sequence). As DNA, the CDR3 is TGTGCCAGCGGGCAGGGTACCTACGAGCAGTACTTC. This sequence encodes CASGQGTYEQYF.

The V call is TRBV5-1, the J call TRBJ2-6; the D gene is possibly TRBD2 (5 bases). The CDR3 spans 16 residues. With 4 bases removed from V and 0 bases from J, the gap between germline ends came to 11 bases. CDR1 SGHRS and CDR2 YFSETQ come from the germline V gene. CDR3 sequence (DNA): TGCGCCAGCAGCCCCGGACTGAACTCTGGGGCCAACGTCCTGACTTTC. It is translated as CASSPGLNSGANVLTF.

The chain carries TRBV11-2 and TRBJ1-5, with D unclear. This CDR3 region has 15 residues. V dropped 0 bases and J dropped 0 bases, with 6 bases sitting between them. Germline loops: CDR1 SGHAT, CDR2 FQNNGV. The CDR3, as DNA: TGTGCCAGCAGCTTAGACCCCCGTAGCAATCAGCCCCAGCATTTT. This sequence encodes CASSLDPRSNQPQHF.

The chain joins TRBV2 to TRBJ2-5; 12 bases match TRBD2. The CDR3 runs to 17 residues. Trimming at V came to 5 bases and at J to 5 bases, leaving 12 bases not matched to a gene. Germline CDR1 SNHLY, CDR2 FYNNEI. This CDR3 reads CASSPRTSGTPPETQYF. CDR3 coding DNA: TGTGCCAGCAGTCCGCGGACTAGCGGGACCCCACCGGAGACCCAGTACTTC.

This clone occurred once. The chain carries TRBV15 and TRBJ2-5; weak D call: TRBD2 (6 bases). There are 15 residues in the CDR3. Deletions cut 0 bases from V and 1 base from J, with 9 bases between. The V gene's germline CDR1 is LNHNV and CDR2 YYDKDF (reference sequence). CDR3: CATSRDLGGQETQYF. Written as DNA, the CDR3 is TGTGCCACCAGCAGAGATCTCGGGGGCCAAGAGACCCAGTACTTC.

J is TRBJ2-3 and V is TRBV5-1; 11 bases match TRBD2. The V gene's germline CDR1 is SGHRS and CDR2 YFSETQ. V trimming: 0 bases; J trimming: 2 bases; junction bases outside the gene matches: 11. The length of the CDR3 is 19 residues. The CDR3 bases are TGCGCCAGCAGCTTGGCCCCGTTAGCGGGAGGGCTCGACACAGATACGCAGTATTTT. It translates to CASSLAPLAGGLDTDTQYF. The variable domain in full, with the rest retrieved from reference TRBV5-1 and TRBJ2-3, is KAGVTQTPRYLIKTRGQQVTLSCSPISGHRSVSWYQQTPGQGLQFLFEYFSETQRNKGNFPGRFSGRQFSNSRSEMNVSTLELGDSALYLCASSLAPLAGGLDTDTQYFGPGTRLTVL.

The table lists this clone with a count of one. The rearrangement links TRBV7-6 to TRBJ2-7; D is perhaps TRBD2 (7 bases). Germline-derived CDR1 and CDR2 are SGHVS and FNYEAQ. The V end was cut by 5 bases, the J end by 4 bases, with 21 bases between. There are 16 residues in the CDR3. CDR3 sequence (DNA): TGTGCCAGCAGCCCGGGGGGCGGGTACCTAACATACGAGCAGTACTTC. It codes for CASSPGGGYLTYEQYF.

The chain couples TRBV1 to TRBJ1-2. TRBV1 counts as a pseudogene. The CDR3 is 15 amino acids. The CDR3 region is CTSSLEKEVGYGYTF. CDR3 bases: TGCACCAGCTCTCTCGAAAAAGAGGTTGGCTATGGCTACACCTTC.

Remarks on this clone: The same CDR3 arises from other DNA sequences in this sample as well. The chain links TRBV9 to TRBJ1-1, with D unclear. Trimming cost V 4 bases and J 1 base, with 5 bases left between them. CDR3 length equals 12 residues. Per the germline V gene, CDR1 is SGDLS and CDR2 is YYNGEE. The CDR3 here is CASSPSNTEAFF. CDR3 in DNA: TGTGCCAGCAGCCCTTCGAACACTGAAGCTTTCTTT.

V is TRBV28 and J is TRBJ1-3; no firm D call. Trimming shortened V by 6 bases and J by 0 bases, and 21 bases separated the two germline ends. The CDR3 is 18 residues long. CDR1 is MDHEN and CDR2 is SYDVKM in the germline V gene. The CDR3: CASSDPSPAGDSGNTIYF. As DNA, the CDR3 is TGTGCCAGCAGCGACCCCTCCCCGGCAGGAGACTCTGGAAACACCATATATTTT.

The V gene is TRBV19, the J gene TRBJ1-1, with TRBD1 as a possible D gene (5 bases). CDR1 is LNHDA and CDR2 is SQIVND in the germline V gene (reference sequence). V was trimmed by 3 bases and J by 1 base, leaving 12 bases between them. The CDR3 sequence is 15 residues long. CDR3 amino acids: CASSILGAANTEAFF. The CDR3 nucleotides are TGTGCCAGTAGTATTCTCGGGGCAGCGAACACTGAAGCTTTCTTT.